This TCR beta chain was identified in a study of patients and donors after allogeneic stem cell transplantation. TCRdb used MiXCR to reprocess the RT-PCR reads, holding one entry per CDR3 protein. The table has 150,000 or so distinct CDR3 sequences, about 24% seen once. Germline V gives CDR1 SQVTM, CDR2 ANQGSEA. The ends were cut back, 1 base at V and 2 bases at J, with 5 bases in the middle. The CDR3 is 13 residues long. This clonotype was picked up a small number of times. The gene calls are TRBV29-1 and TRBJ1-4; TRBD1 is a possible D gene (5 bases). The sample comprised blood, either unsorted or a sorted T cell fraction (not recorded which). The TCR sequence derives from a human donor who was either an allogeneic HSCT recipient or a stem cell or donor lymphocyte infusion donor (not recorded which). It is not recorded whose cells these are; they may come from a transplant donor. CDR3 loop: CSVEGQTNEKLFF. CDR3 nucleotides: TGCAGCGTTGAAGGACAGACTAATGAAAAACTGTTTTTT.